This T cell receptor beta chain emerged from a study of shared clonotypes between healthy human individuals. Points from the study as a whole: A handful of donors showed sharing of about 4.7% of naive CD4 clonotypes.

Sequencing was performed with immunoSEQ multiplex PCR; in TCRdb, only in-frame clones are kept and a portion is missing. The table records about 2 million clones, approximately 94% of them present only once. A note on this clone: Its antigen remains unidentified.

Naivety among CD8 cells was defined by CD45RO negativity and positive CCR7 selection, thereby excluding terminally differentiated effector memory CD45RA+ cells. The clonotype was recovered from a man aged 18-30 years in good health. The material sequenced was naive CD8+ T cells sorted from blood.

As DNA, the CDR3 is TGTGCCAGCAGTAGCTCCAGGGTATTCTACGAGCAGTACTTC. This sequence encodes CASSSSRVFYEQYF. The chain joins TRBV6-5 to TRBJ2-7, with a possible D match to TRBD1 (5 bases). This CDR3 region has 14 residues. V lost 5 bases and J 3 bases, leaving 14 bases between the germline ends. Germline-derived CDR1 and CDR2 are MNHEY and SVGAGI.